These 22 T cell receptor beta chains were sequenced from one sample in a study of blood T cell repertoires in COVID-19 (dated by TCRdb to 2019 to 2021). Library preparation used the immunoSEQ multiplex PCR assay. TCRdb re-hosts the immuneACCESS table, in-frame sequences only. Its copies lack some clones; in the studies checked, an unresolved V gene accounts for under half of them, and the cause for the rest is not known. Recorded for this sample are fewer than 250,000 clones; around nine tenths of them occurred a single time. Jointly, the top ten make up roughly 1.6% of the sample. The sequencing sample was made of peripheral blood. The source is a woman aged 55 to 70 who had recovered from COVID-19.

The genes are TRBV28 and TRBJ2-4, with TRBD1 as a possible D gene (6 bases). CDR3 size: 12 residues. Trimming pared 8 bases from V and 9 bases from J, leaving 14 bases between. The germline V gene encodes CDR1 MDHEN and CDR2 SYDVKM. The DNA for the CDR3 is TGTGCCAGCTACACAGGGATGGGCATTCAGTACTTC. Translated: CASYTGMGIQYF.

This chain uses TRBV11-2 with TRBJ1-2; maybe TRBD1 (5 bases). The germline V gene has CDR1 SGHAT and CDR2 FQNNGV. The CDR3 is 13 residues long. V lost 3 bases and J 2 bases, leaving 7 bases between the germline ends. In DNA form, the CDR3 reads TGTGCCAGCAGCTTCGGGGGAAACTATGGCTACACCTTC. Translated, it gives CASSFGGNYGYTF.

This rearrangement joins TRBV28 to TRBJ1-6; no definite D call. The germline gives CDR1 MDHEN, CDR2 SYDVKM. Trimming took 4 bases from V and 7 from J, leaving 5 bases between them. This CDR3 region has 12 residues. In DNA form, the CDR3 reads TGTGCCAGCAGTTCCTCGAATTCACCCCTCCACTTT. Its protein product is CASSSSNSPLHF.

This sequence joins TRBV7-3 and TRBJ2-1; D ambiguous. The CDR3 covers 15 residues. Germline CDR1 is SGHTA and CDR2 is FQGTGA. The V gene lost 4 bases and the J gene lost 0 bases, with 10 bases spanning the gap. CDR3 residues: CASSSTASSYNEQFF. For the CDR3, the DNA is TGTGCCAGCAGCTCGACCGCTAGCTCCTACAATGAGCAGTTCTTC.

The chain couples TRBV11-2 to TRBJ2-7; D might be TRBD2 (6 bases). Trimming stripped 2 bases from V and 0 bases from J, with 14 bases between. Germline CDR1 reads SGHAT; CDR2 reads FQNNGV. This CDR3 is built from 16 residues. CDR3 loop: CASSLQSGDLSYEQYF. As DNA, the CDR3 is TGTGCCAGCAGCTTACAATCGGGGGACCTCTCCTACGAGCAGTACTTC.

The CDR3 DNA reads as TGCGCCAGCAGCTGGGATTTCCGGGCGGGGCCCGGGGAGCTGTTTTTT. The encoded protein is CASSWDFRAGPGELFF. This rearrangement joins TRBV5-1 to TRBJ2-2; maybe TRBD2 (6 bases). Trimming took 3 bases from V and 6 from J, leaving 18 bases between them. CDR3 length equals 16 residues. Germline CDR1 and CDR2: SGHRS and YFSETQ.

The chain carries TRBV12-3 or TRBV12-4 and TRBJ1-4; tentatively, D is TRBD1 (6 bases). This CDR3 spans 13 amino acids. Trimming cost V 7 bases and J 8 bases, with 14 bases left between them. The CDR3: CASTGQGWEKLFF. CDR3 DNA sequence: TGTGCCAGCACTGGGCAGGGGTGGGAAAAACTGTTTTTT.

This chain connects TRBV6-6 to TRBJ1-1; D gene ambiguous. Germline V lookup: CDR1 MNHNY, CDR2 SVGAGI (reference sequence). Trimming shortened V by 2 bases and J by 6 bases, and 10 bases separated the two germline ends. CDR3 length: 13 amino acids. The CDR3 region is CASSYGREAEAFF. The CDR3 nucleotides read TGTGCCAGCAGTTACGGTAGGGAGGCTGAAGCTTTCTTT.

This chain uses TRBV18 with TRBJ2-5; TRBD2 is a possible D gene (5 bases). V shed 4 bases and J shed 5 bases, with 17 bases lying between them. Germline loops: CDR1 KGHSH, CDR2 LQKENI. The CDR3 has 15 residues. CDR3 sequence (DNA): TGTGCCAGCTCACGATACCTATCCGAGGGTGAGACCCAGTACTTC. As protein: CASSRYLSEGETQYF.

This clone came up a few times. Without the conserved terminal phenylalanine or tryptophan, this CDR3 likely stems from a read error. The DNA is left out, because the CDR3 cannot be placed on it with certainty; the CDR3 is given as TCRdb lists it. The V call is TRBV10-3, the J call TRBJ1-1; whether TRBD1, the table's D call, matches the DNA was not checked. The CDR3 contains 12 residues when both ends are counted. Germline V CDR1 and CDR2: ENHRY, SYGVKD. CDR3 amino acids: CAISKGQGGMLI.

V gene TRBV7-2 combines with J gene TRBJ2-7; TRBD2 is a possible D gene (5 bases). Germline V gene sequence: CDR1 SGHTA, CDR2 FQGNSA. V was cut by 3 bases and J by 0 bases, with 12 bases left in between. The CDR3 has 15 residues. The CDR3 protein is CASSFVTGSSYEQYF. The CDR3 DNA sequence: TGTGCCAGCAGCTTTGTGACTGGGAGCTCCTACGAGCAGTACTTC.

This chain connects TRBV7-2 to TRBJ2-5, with 11 bases that match TRBD2. CDR1 SGHTA and CDR2 FQGNSA come from the germline V gene. The CDR3 extends over 16 amino acids. The junction had 2 bases not matched to a gene; V was cut back by 2 bases and J by 0 bases. The CDR3, as DNA: TGTGCCAGCAGCTTAACTAGCGGGGGCAACCAAGAGACCCAGTACTTC. This sequence encodes CASSLTSGGNQETQYF.

The V gene is TRBV7-3, the J gene TRBJ2-3, with a weak D call TRBD2 (6 bases). From germline, CDR1 is SGHTA and CDR2 FQGTGA. V was pared by 5 bases and J by 3 bases, with 15 bases between. The CDR3 contains 15 residues. CDR3 DNA: TGTGCCAGCAGCATGGGGGGATTAGGGACAGATACGCAGTATTTT. Translation gives CASSMGGLGTDTQYF.

V is TRBV7-6 and J is TRBJ2-6; perhaps TRBD1 as D (6 bases). The CDR3 extends over 15 amino acids. Between the trimmed V and J ends, which lost 6 bases and 0 bases, there was a span of 9 bases. Germline V CDR1 and CDR2: SGHVS, FNYEAQ. CDR3 region: CASRQGFSGANVLTF. The CDR3 DNA sequence: TGTGCCAGCAGACAGGGATTCTCTGGGGCCAACGTCCTGACTTTC.

The chain carries TRBV5-1 and TRBJ2-3; TRBD1 matches 11 bases. The V gene end was trimmed by 2 bases and the J gene end by 2 bases; junction bases not matched to a gene: 10. The CDR3 has 18 residues. The germline CDR1 and CDR2 sequences are SGHRS and YFSETQ. CDR3 bases: TGCGCCAGCAGCTTTGGACAGGGGGCGTGGGGTGCCACAGATACGCAGTATTTT. Its protein product is CASSFGQGAWGATDTQYF. Drawing the rest from reference TRBV5-1 and TRBJ2-3, the complete variable domain is KAGVTQTPRYLIKTRGQQVTLSCSPISGHRSVSWYQQTPGQGLQFLFEYFSETQRNKGNFPGRFSGRQFSNSRSEMNVSTLELGDSALYLCASSFGQGAWGATDTQYFGPGTRLTVL.

This chain links TRBV24-1 with TRBJ1-2, with a weak D call TRBD1 (5 bases). V gave up 3 bases and J gave up 2 bases, with 9 bases separating them. This CDR3 has 14 residues. Germline V gene lookup returns CDR1 KGHDR and CDR2 SFDVKD. CDR3 sequence: CATSDVGGNYGYTF. The CDR3 nucleotides read TGTGCCACCAGTGATGTGGGGGGAAACTATGGCTACACCTTC.

This clone was seen a few times. V is TRBV16 and J is TRBJ2-2; no definite D call. Looked up from germline, CDR1 is KGHSY and CDR2 is FQNENV. The CDR3 length is 14 residues. Trimming stripped 4 bases from V and 8 bases from J, with 14 bases between. The CDR3 loop is CASSPQIGDGELFF. CDR3 nucleotides: TGTGCCAGCAGCCCGCAGATTGGTGATGGGGAGCTGTTTTTT.

The chain has TRBV11-2 and TRBJ2-5; no firm D call. The CDR3 is 11 residues long. Trimming cost V 8 bases and J 5 bases, with 9 bases left between them. CDR1 SGHAT and CDR2 FQNNGV come from the germline V gene. The CDR3 region has the DNA TGTGCCAGCCGATCGGGTGAGACCCAGTACTTC. Translating gives CASRSGETQYF.

The chain uses TRBV11-2 and TRBJ2-1, with 13 positions matching TRBD2. The germline V gene encodes CDR1 SGHAT and CDR2 FQNNGV. J was trimmed by 7 bases and V by 3 bases; bases with no gene match: 9. The CDR3 spans 17 residues. CDR3 bases: TGTGCCAGCAGCTTCCGACTAGCGGGGGGCCTTGGGAATGAGCAGTTCTTC. Protein sequence: CASSFRLAGGLGNEQFF. Filled out from reference TRBV11-2 and TRBJ2-1, the complete variable domain reads EAGVAQSPRYKIIEKRQSVAFWCNPISGHATLYWYQQILGQGPKLLIQFQNNGVVDDSQLPKDRFSAERLKGVDSTLKIQPAKLEDSAVYLCASSFRLAGGLGNEQFFGPGTRLTVL.

The J gene is TRBJ2-1, the V gene TRBV9; D might be TRBD2 (6 bases). Germline V gene sequence: CDR1 SGDLS, CDR2 YYNGEE. Between the trimmed V and J ends, which lost 1 base and 4 bases, there was a span of 15 bases. CDR3 length: 16 amino acids. The CDR3 coding sequence is TGTGCCAGCAGCGTAAGTCCCGGGGGAGTTTACAATGAGCAGTTCTTC. The encoded protein is CASSVSPGGVYNEQFF.

The V call is TRBV28, the J call TRBJ2-7; D possibly corresponds to TRBD1 (5 bases). V gave up 7 bases and J gave up 3 bases, with 10 bases separating them. CDR3 length: 12 residues. Per germline, CDR1 MDHEN and CDR2 SYDVKM. The CDR3 sequence is CASNLGRYEQYF. In DNA, the CDR3 is TGTGCCAGCAATTTGGGGCGCTACGAGCAGTACTTC.

This clone showed up just a few times. The chain employs TRBV9 and TRBJ2-2, with D possibly being TRBD2 (6 bases). The germline V and J ends were trimmed by 0 bases and 0 bases, with 9 bases remaining between them. This CDR3 is 16 amino acids long. CDR1 and CDR2 from the germline V gene are SGDLS and YYNGEE. CDR3 nucleotide sequence: TGTGCCAGCAGCGTAGTTAGCGGAGCGAACACCGGGGAGCTGTTTTTT. It is translated as CASSVVSGANTGELFF.